What follows describes a single T cell receptor (beta chain). Germline V gives CDR1 LNHDA, CDR2 SQIVND (reference sequence). The CDR3 runs 15 residues. Trimming at V came to 6 bases and at J to 4 bases, leaving 8 bases not matched to a gene. The data belong to a study of blood T cell repertoires in COVID-19. About the study: The origin of the acute and convalescent COVID-19 samples was the United States, Italy and Spain. The cDNA or gDNA used as material had been derived from T cells, B-cell-depleted T cells, or PBMCs.

The repertoire was sequenced with immunoSEQ multiplex PCR; TCRdb's copy has only in-frame clones and lacks some. The data contain around 80,000 clones, approximately 78% of them singletons. Input material: peripheral blood. The V gene is TRBV19, the J gene TRBJ2-2; TRBD1 matches 7 bases. The sequence was obtained from a human donor in a cohort sampled during active COVID-19. The DNA of the CDR3 is TGTGCCAGTAGGGGAACAGGGGTGACCACCGGGGAGCTGTTTTTT. Translated, it gives CASRGTGVTTGELFF. The full variable domain, with the rest looked up from reference TRBV19 and TRBJ2-2, is DGGITQSPKYLFRKEGQNVTLSCEQNLNHDAMYWYRQDPGQGLRLIYYSQIVNDFQKGDIAEGYSVSREKKESFPLTVTSAQKNPTAFYLCASRGTGVTTGELFFGEGSRLTVL.